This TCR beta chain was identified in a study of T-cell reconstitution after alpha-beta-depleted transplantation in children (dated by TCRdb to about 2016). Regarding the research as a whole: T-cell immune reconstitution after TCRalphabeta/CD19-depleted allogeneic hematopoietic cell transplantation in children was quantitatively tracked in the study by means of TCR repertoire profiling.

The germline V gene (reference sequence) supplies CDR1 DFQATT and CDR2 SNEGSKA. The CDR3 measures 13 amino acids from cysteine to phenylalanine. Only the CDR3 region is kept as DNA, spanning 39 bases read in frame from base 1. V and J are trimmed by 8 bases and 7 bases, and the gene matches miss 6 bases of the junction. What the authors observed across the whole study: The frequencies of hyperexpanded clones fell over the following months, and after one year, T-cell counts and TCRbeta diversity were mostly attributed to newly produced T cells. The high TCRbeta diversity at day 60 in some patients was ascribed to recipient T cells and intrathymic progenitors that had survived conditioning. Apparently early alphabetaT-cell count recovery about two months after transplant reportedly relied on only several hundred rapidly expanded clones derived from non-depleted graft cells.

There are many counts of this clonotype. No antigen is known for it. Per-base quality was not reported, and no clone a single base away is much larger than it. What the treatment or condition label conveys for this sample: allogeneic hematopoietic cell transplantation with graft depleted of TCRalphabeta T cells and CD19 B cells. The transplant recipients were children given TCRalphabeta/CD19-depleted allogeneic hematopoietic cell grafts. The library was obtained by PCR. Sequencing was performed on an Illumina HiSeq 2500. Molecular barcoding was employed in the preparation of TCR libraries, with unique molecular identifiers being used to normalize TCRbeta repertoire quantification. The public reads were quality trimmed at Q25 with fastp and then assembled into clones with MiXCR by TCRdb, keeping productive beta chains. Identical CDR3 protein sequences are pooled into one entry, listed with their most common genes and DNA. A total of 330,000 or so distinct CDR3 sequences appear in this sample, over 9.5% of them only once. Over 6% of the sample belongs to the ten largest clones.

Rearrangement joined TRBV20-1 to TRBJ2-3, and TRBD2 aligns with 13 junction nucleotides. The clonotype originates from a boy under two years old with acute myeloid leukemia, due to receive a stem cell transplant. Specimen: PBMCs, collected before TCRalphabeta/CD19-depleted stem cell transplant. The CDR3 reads CSPGLAGVYTQYF. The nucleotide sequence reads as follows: TGCAGTCCAGGACTAGCGGGAGTATATACGCAGTATTTT.